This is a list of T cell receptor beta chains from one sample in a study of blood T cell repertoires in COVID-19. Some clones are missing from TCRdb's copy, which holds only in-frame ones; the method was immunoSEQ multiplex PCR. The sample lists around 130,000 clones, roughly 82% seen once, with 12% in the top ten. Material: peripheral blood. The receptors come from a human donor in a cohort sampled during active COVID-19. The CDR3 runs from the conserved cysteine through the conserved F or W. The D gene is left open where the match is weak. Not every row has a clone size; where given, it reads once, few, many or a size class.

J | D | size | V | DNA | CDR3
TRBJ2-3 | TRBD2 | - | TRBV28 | TGTGCCAGCAGCCCCCCACTAGCGGGGGGACCCGTGAATACGCAGTATTTT | CASSPPLAGGPVNTQYF
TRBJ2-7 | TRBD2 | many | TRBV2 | TGTGCCAGCGGGGGACTAAGCTCCTACGAGCAGTACTTC | CASGGLSSYEQYF
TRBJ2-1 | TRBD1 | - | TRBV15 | TGTGCCACCAGCAAGGGACAGGGGGCTCGGGATGAGCAGTTCTTC | CATSKGQGARDEQFF
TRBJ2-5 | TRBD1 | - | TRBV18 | TGTGCCAGCTCGCGCAACAGGGGATCTCAAGAGACCCAGTACTTC | CASSRNRGSQETQYF
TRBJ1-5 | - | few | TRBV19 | TGTGCCAGTGGGACATTGGCGGACCGCAATCAGCCCCAGCATTTT | CASGTLADRNQPQHF
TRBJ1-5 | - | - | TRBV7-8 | TGTGCCAGCAGCCTTAGTTCAGGGGTAAATCAGCCCCAGCATTTT | CASSLSSGVNQPQHF
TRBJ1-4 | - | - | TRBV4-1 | TGCGCCAGCAGCCCCTTGAGCCTCACCATTTCTAATGAAAAACTGTTTTTT | CASSPLSLTISNEKLFF
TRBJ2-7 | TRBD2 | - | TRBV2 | TGTGCCAGCAATTGGGAGGGTTCCTACGAGCAGTACTTC | CASNWEGSYEQYF
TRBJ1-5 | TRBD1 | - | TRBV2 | TGTGCCAGCAGTACCGGGACAGGGGGGATACAGGCCCAGCATTTT | CASSTGTGGIQAQHF
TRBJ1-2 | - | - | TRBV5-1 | TGCGCCAGCAGCTTGGAAGGACAGTATGGCTACACCTTC | CASSLEGQYGYTF
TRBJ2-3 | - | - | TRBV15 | TGTGCCACCAGCAGAGATGGCAGGCCAGATACGCAGTATTTT | CATSRDGRPDTQYF
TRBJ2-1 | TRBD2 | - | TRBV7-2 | TGTGCCAGCAGCTTAAGCGGGGGTTCCTACAATGAGCAGTTCTTC | CASSLSGGSYNEQFF
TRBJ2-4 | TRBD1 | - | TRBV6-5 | TGTGCCAGCAGCCGGGACAGGGACCTAAGCATTCAGTACTTC | CASSRDRDLSIQYF
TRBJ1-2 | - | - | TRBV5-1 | TGCGCCAGCAGCTTGGAGGGGTCCTATGGCTACACCTTC | CASSLEGSYGYTF
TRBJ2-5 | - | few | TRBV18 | TGTGCCAGCTCACCACCTAAGACGGGGGGCCCTAAGGAAGAGACCCAGTACTTC | CASSPPKTGGPKEETQYF
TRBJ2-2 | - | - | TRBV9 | TGTGCCAGCAGCGTAGAGGAGTTTACCGGGGAGCTGTTTTTT | CASSVEEFTGELFF
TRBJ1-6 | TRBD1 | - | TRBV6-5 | TGTGCCAGCAGAGCGACAGGGGCTTATTCACCCCTCCACTTT | CASRATGAYSPLHF
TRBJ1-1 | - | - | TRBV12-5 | TGTGCTACTACAAACGGGCCTGAGAAAGGGAGTCCTGAAGCTTTCTTT | CATTNGPEKGSPEAFF
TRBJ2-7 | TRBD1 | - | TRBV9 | TGTGCCAGCAGCGTGCGACAGGGGGATGGGGAGCAGTACTTC | CASSVRQGDGEQYF
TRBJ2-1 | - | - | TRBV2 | TGTGCCAGCAGTGAGCTCGGCAATGAGCAGTTCTTC | CASSELGNEQFF
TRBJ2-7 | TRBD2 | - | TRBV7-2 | TGTGCCAGCCGGCCTCGGGGGGATAGTTCCTACGAGCAGTACTTC | CASRPRGDSSYEQYF
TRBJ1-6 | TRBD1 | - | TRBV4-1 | TGCGCCAGCAGCCAAGCGGACAGGGGGGGATCACCCCTCCACTTT | CASSQADRGGSPLHF
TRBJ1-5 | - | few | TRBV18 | TGTGCCAGCTCACCCCCCCACGGGATAAGCAATCAGCCCCAGCATTTT | CASSPPHGISNQPQHF
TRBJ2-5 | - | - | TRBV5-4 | TGTGCCAGCAGCGCGGACTCCCACCAAGAGACCCAGTACTTC | CASSADSHQETQYF
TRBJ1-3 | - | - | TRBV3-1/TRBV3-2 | TGTGCCAGCAGCTCCAGGTTCCGCTCTGGAAACACCATATATTTT | CASSSRFRSGNTIYF
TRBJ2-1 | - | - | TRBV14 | TGTGCCAGCAGCCAAGTGGCCGTTTCCTACAATGAGCAGTTCTTC | CASSQVAVSYNEQFF
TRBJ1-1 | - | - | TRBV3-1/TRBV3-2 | TGTGCCAGCTGCGCCGTGGACACTGAAGCTTTCTTT | CASCAVDTEAFF
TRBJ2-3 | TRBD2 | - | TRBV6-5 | TGTGCCAGCACCCAACTAGCGGGGGGGACAGATACGCAGTATTTT | CASTQLAGGTDTQYF
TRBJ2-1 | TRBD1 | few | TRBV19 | TGTGCCAGTACCGGGACAGGGGGCAATGAGCAGTTCTTC | CASTGTGGNEQFF
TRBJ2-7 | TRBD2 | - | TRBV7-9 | TGTGCCAGCAGCCTTCAGCGGGGCTACGAGCAGTACTTC | CASSLQRGYEQYF
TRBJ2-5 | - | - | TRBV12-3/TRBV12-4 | TGTGCCAGCACCAACCAAGAGACCCAGTACTTC | CASTNQETQYF
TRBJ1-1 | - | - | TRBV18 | TGTGCCAGCTCACCACCGGCAGTTCTTAAACCCGAATTT | CASSPPAVLKPEF
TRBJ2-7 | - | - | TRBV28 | TGTGCCAGCAGGGTGAGGAACGAGCAGTACTTC | CASRVRNEQYF
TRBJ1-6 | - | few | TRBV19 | TGTGCCAGTAGTATAGCCCGGGACGGGAGCTCCTATAATTCACCCCTCCACTTT | CASSIARDGSSYNSPLHF
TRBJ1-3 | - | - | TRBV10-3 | TGTGCCATCAGTGAGTCCGTCAGGGGCTCTGGAAACACCATATATTTT | CAISESVRGSGNTIYF
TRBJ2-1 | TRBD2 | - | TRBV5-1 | TGCGCCCGCAGCTTGGGCGGGGGGGGCCCTGGATCCAATGAGCAGTTCTTC | CARSLGGGGPGSNEQFF
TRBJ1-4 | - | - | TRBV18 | TGTGCCAGCTCACCGGCAGGGGTATCTGAAAAACTGTTTTTT | CASSPAGVSEKLFF
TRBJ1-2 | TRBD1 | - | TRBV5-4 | TGTGCCAGCAGCGGCGGACAGGGTTCTGACGGCTACACCTTC | CASSGGQGSDGYTF
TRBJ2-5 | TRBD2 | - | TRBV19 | TGTGCCAGCAGCAACCGGGGGTCTAGCGGGGCCCCGGGGGAGACCCAGTACTTC | CASSNRGSSGAPGETQYF
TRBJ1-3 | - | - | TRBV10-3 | TGTGCCATCAGTGAGACAGTGGGGCGAGGCTCTGGAAACACCATATATTTT | CAISETVGRGSGNTIYF
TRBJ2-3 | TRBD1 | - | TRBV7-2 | TGTGCCAGCAGCTTCACAGGGGGCCCTAGCACAGATACGCAGTATTTT | CASSFTGGPSTDTQYF
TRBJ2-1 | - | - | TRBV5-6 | TGTGCCAGCAGCTTCGCTGGCCCAGGGCGCAATGAGCAGTTCTTC | CASSFAGPGRNEQFF
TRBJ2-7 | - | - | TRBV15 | TGTGCCACCAGCAGATCCGGAGCAAGGGGGGGGACTTTAGAGCAGTACTTC | CATSRSGARGGTLEQYF
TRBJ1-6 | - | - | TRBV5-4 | TGTGCCAGCAGCTTGGACTTCCATAATTCACCCCTCCACTTT | CASSLDFHNSPLHF
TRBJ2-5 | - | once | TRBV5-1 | TGCGCCAGCAGCTTGGGCCAGGTTAAAGAGACCCAGTACTTC | CASSLGQVKETQYF
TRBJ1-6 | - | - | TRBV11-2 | TGTGCCAGCAGCTTAGTGAGCCGATATAATTCACCCCTCCACTTT | CASSLVSRYNSPLHF
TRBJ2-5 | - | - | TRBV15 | TGTGCCACCAGCAGAGACAGACTCCAAGAGACCCAGTACTTC | CATSRDRLQETQYF
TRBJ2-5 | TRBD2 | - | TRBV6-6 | TGTGCCAGCAGTTACTCGTCGCTAGCGGGGGCTAAGACCCAGTACTTC | CASSYSSLAGAKTQYF
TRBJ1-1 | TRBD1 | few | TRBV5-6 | TGTGCCAGCAGCTTGGGAGGGGACAGGGGGATGAACACTGAAGCTTTCTTT | CASSLGGDRGMNTEAFF
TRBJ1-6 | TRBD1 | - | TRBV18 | TGTGCCAGCTCACAGAATCGACCGGGACAGGGCGGCTCACCCCTCCACTTT | CASSQNRPGQGGSPLHF
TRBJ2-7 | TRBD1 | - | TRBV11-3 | TGTGCCAGCAGCCAAAGGGACAGAGGAGAGCAGTACTTC | CASSQRDRGEQYF
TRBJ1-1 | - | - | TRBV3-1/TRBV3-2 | TGTGCCAGCAGCCAAGATCCACAGCTGGGAGGAGCTTTCTTT | CASSQDPQLGGAFF